This TCR beta chain comes out of a study of type 1 regulatory T cells. At the level of the study: This in vitro CD4 product, T-allo10, is enriched for Tr1 cells and alloantigen-specific.

TCRdb ran MiXCR on the reads and lists one entry per CDR3 protein. The sample lists 60,000 to 80,000 distinct CDR3 sequences; around 60% were seen once. Graft donor-derived T-allo10 cells were described as host-alloantigen-specific, anergic, and alloantigen-specifically suppressive. This clonotype was found a few times. Its antigen is not known. The CDR3 contains 15 residues. V lost 6 bases, J lost 0 bases, and 3 bases stayed unmatched. The receptor was isolated from a human donor in good health. The specimen sequenced was cultured T cells, either the whole culture or a sorted T cell fraction (not recorded which). As for subset: Tr1-enriched cell product generated in vitro against host alloantigens. The rearrangement uses TRBV12-3 or TRBV12-4 and TRBJ2-7; 12 nucleotides match TRBD2. CDR3 in DNA: TGTGCCAGCAGAGGACTAGCGGGAAGCTCCTACGAGCAGTACTTC. Translated: CASRGLAGSSYEQYF.